This paragraph covers one T cell receptor beta chain sequence. Germline CDR1 and CDR2: MDHEN and SYDVKM. V dropped 3 bases and J dropped 3 bases, with 11 bases sitting between them. The CDR3 is 15 amino acids. These data belong to a study of shared clonotypes between healthy human individuals. At deep level, the assay was performed. Clones were read by immunoSEQ multiplex PCR, and TCRdb kept only the in-frame ones, dropping some. The sample holds roughly 1 million clones, approximately 80% seen once. This clonotype was obtained from a man younger than 35 in good health. Some clones in this sample may be carry-over from other donors' samples. The J gene is TRBJ1-4, the V gene TRBV28; D is unclear. The sequencing sample was made of memory CD4+ T cells from PBMCs. As for subset: CD45RA-negative fraction. The CDR3 DNA reads TGTGCCAGCAGTTTGGTAGGCTCGGCTAATGAAAAACTGTTTTTT. Amino acid sequence: CASSLVGSANEKLFF.